Detailed here is one T cell receptor (beta chain). The CDR3 is 15 residues long. With V trimmed by 6 bases and J by 6 bases, 11 bases remained unmatched. CDR1 and CDR2 from the germline V gene are MDHEN and SYDVKM. The data derive from a study of shared clonotypes between healthy human individuals. CD45RO-negative, CCR7-positively selected cells formed the naive CD8 fraction, excluding terminally differentiated effector memory CD45RA+ cells. The repertoire was sequenced with immunoSEQ multiplex PCR; TCRdb's copy has only in-frame clones and lacks some. The table includes roughly 770,000 clones, 90% to 98% detected once.

The TCR comes from a man younger than 40 in good health. The chain combines TRBV28 with TRBJ1-1; 9 bases align to TRBD1. The sequenced material came from naive CD8+ T cells sorted from blood. The CDR3 nucleotides read TGTGCCAGCAGCCCGTATCGGGGACAGGGCGCTGAAGCTTTCTTT. This translates into CASSPYRGQGAEAFF.